This TCR beta chain was recovered during a study of cytomegalovirus exposure and HLA in healthy donors. General observations from the study: HLA alleles showed associations with 16,951 TCR beta sequences in a later analysis, at a 0.05 false discovery rate.

Regarding this clone: Its specificity is not known.

Germline V lookup: CDR1 MDHEN, CDR2 SYDVKM. The CDR3 has 15 residues. V was pared by 11 bases and J by 6 bases, with 15 bases of the junction left unmatched. Primers: 60 Vbeta forward and 13 Jbeta reverse. Produced via immunoSEQ multiplex PCR; TCRdb's table is partial and in-frame only. The table lists over 65,000 clones, roughly 80% of them singletons, with around 2.9% in the top ten. This sequence originates from a woman aged 25-40 years in good health and CMV-seronegative. The chain employs TRBV28 and TRBJ1-5; 8 nucleotides match TRBD1. Sequenced input: PBMCs. CDR3 amino acids: CASKEGQVRIQPQHF. The CDR3 bases are TGTGCCTCCAAAGAGGGACAGGTTAGAATTCAGCCCCAGCATTTT.